The 20 T cell receptor beta chains given below trace back to one sample, sequenced in a study of chemoradiotherapy in HPV16-positive cancers. Method: immunoSEQ multiplex PCR; TCRdb's copy keeps in-frame clones and lacks some. The data hold about 12,000 clones, with over 70% observed a single time. Sample acquisition took place from a patient who underwent chemoradiotherapy. The receptors stem from a human donor with HPV-associated anogenital cancer.

This chain uses TRBV28 with TRBJ1-5; no firm D call. The CDR3 contains 16 residues. Trimming stripped 5 bases from V and 0 bases from J, with 14 bases between. CDR1 is MDHEN, CDR2 SYDVKM, per germline. The CDR3 here is CASSQKKMYSNQPQHF. The CDR3 nucleotides are TGTGCCAGCAGTCAAAAAAAAATGTATAGCAATCAGCCCCAGCATTTT.

J is TRBJ1-1 and V is TRBV27, with D unresolved. CDR3 size: 14 residues. V dropped 4 bases and J dropped 4 bases, with 13 bases sitting between them. CDR1 is MNHEY, CDR2 SMNVEV, per germline (reference sequence). The DNA of the CDR3 is TGTGCCAGCAGTTGGGGTGGGGTAACCACTGAAGCTTTCTTT. Its protein product is CASSWGGVTTEAFF.

This chain uses TRBV6-5 with TRBJ2-7; the match to TRBD2 covers 14 bases. There are 14 residues in the CDR3. Losses at the gene ends were 7 bases for V and 8 bases for J; bases not matched to a gene: 7. Looked up from germline, CDR1 is MNHEY and CDR2 is SVGAGI. The CDR3 DNA reads TGTGCCAGCACCGGGACTAGCGGGAGTACCAAGCAGTACTTC. Amino acids: CASTGTSGSTKQYF.

The rearrangement uses TRBV19 and TRBJ2-1; no clear D gene. Per the germline V gene, CDR1 is LNHDA and CDR2 is SQIVND (reference sequence). With 3 bases removed from V and 6 bases from J, the gap between germline ends came to 15 bases. The CDR3 has 15 residues. CDR3 residues: CASSMGSPPLNEQFF. CDR3 bases: TGTGCCAGTAGTATGGGTAGTCCGCCCCTCAATGAGCAGTTCTTC.

The chain couples TRBV4-1 to TRBJ1-1; 8 nucleotides match TRBD1. The CDR3 consists of 13 residues. Trimming at V came to 6 bases and at J to 3 bases, leaving 3 bases not matched to a gene. Germline values: CDR1 MGHRA, CDR2 YSYEKL. The CDR3 DNA reads TGCGCCAGCAGTTTGGACAGGGACACTGAAGCTTTCTTT. It is translated as CASSLDRDTEAFF.

This clone appeared a single time. The chain joins TRBV4-1 to TRBJ2-7; D not certain. The germline CDR1 and CDR2 sequences are MGHRA and YSYEKL. V was cut by 0 bases and J by 7 bases, with 7 bases left in between. The CDR3 sequence is 12 residues long. CDR3 in DNA: TGCGCCAGCAGCCAAGATCGGGCTGAGCAGTACTTC. Translating gives CASSQDRAEQYF.

The V call is TRBV6-5, the J call TRBJ1-1, with D possibly being TRBD1 (5 bases). The CDR3 sequence is 14 residues long. V shed 6 bases and J shed 4 bases, with 15 bases lying between them. The V gene's germline CDR1 is MNHEY and CDR2 SVGAGI. CDR3 protein: CASRRESGGTEAFF. The CDR3 nucleotides are TGTGCCAGCAGACGGGAATCGGGGGGCACTGAAGCTTTCTTT.

The sample holds a few counts of this clone. This sequence joins TRBV19 and TRBJ2-7; possibly TRBD1 for D (5 bases). Germline V gene sequence: CDR1 LNHDA, CDR2 SQIVND (reference sequence). This CDR3 contains 15 residues. V dropped 1 base and J dropped 1 base, with 11 bases sitting between them. The CDR3 is CASSIVVGLSYEQYF. CDR3 DNA sequence: TGTGCCAGTAGTATAGTGGTGGGGCTATCCTACGAGCAGTACTTC. The full variable domain, in which reference TRBV19 and TRBJ2-7 provide the parts outside the CDR3, is DGGITQSPKYLFRKEGQNVTLSCEQNLNHDAMYWYRQDPGQGLRLIYYSQIVNDFQKGDIAEGYSVSREKKESFPLTVTSAQKNPTAFYLCASSIVVGLSYEQYFGPGTRLTVT.

The chain joins TRBV27 to TRBJ1-5; tentatively, D is TRBD1 (6 bases). Germline assignment: CDR1 MNHEY and CDR2 SMNVEV (reference sequence). The CDR3 consists of 14 residues. Trimming took off 3 bases at V and 5 bases at J, with 11 bases between the two ends. CDR3 sequence (DNA): TGTGCCAGCAGTTTTGGGGGGCGGGATCAGCCCCAGCATTTT. Its protein is CASSFGGRDQPQHF.

V usage is TRBV9 and J usage is TRBJ1-5, with TRBD1 matching 10 bases. J lost 1 base, V lost 3 bases, and 1 base had no gene match. CDR3 length: 15 residues. Germline CDR1 reads SGDLS; CDR2 reads YYNGEE. The CDR3 spells CASSEGQGSNQPQHF. CDR3 coding DNA: TGTGCCAGCAGCGAGGGACAGGGGAGCAATCAGCCCCAGCATTTT.

This rearrangement joins TRBV7-2 to TRBJ2-3; 7 nucleotides agree with TRBD1. V trimming: 2 bases; J trimming: 4 bases; junction bases outside the gene matches: 6. The CDR3 loop spans 15 amino acids. Per the germline V gene, CDR1 is SGHTA and CDR2 is FQGNSA. CDR3 sequence (DNA): TGTGCCAGCAGCTTACTGAGGACAGGCCCAGATACGCAGTATTTT. Residues: CASSLLRTGPDTQYF. The full variable domain, its missing parts supplied by reference TRBV7-2 and TRBJ2-3, is GAGVSQSPSNKVTEKGKDVELRCDPISGHTALYWYRQSLGQGLEFLIYFQGNSAPDKSGLPSDRFSAERTGGSVSTLTIQRTQQEDSAVYLCASSLLRTGPDTQYFGPGTRLTVL.

V is TRBV4-1 and J is TRBJ2-5; D might be TRBD2 (6 bases). The CDR3 sequence is 14 residues long. V was trimmed by 3 bases and J by 5 bases, leaving 13 bases between them. The V gene's germline CDR1 is MGHRA and CDR2 YSYEKL. This chain's CDR3 is CASSHSGAEETQYF. The CDR3 bases are TGCGCCAGCAGCCACTCGGGAGCGGAGGAGACCCAGTACTTC.

This clone was found once. The chain recombines TRBV10-3 with TRBJ2-7; D uncertain. Trimming left V 0 bases short and J 5 bases short, with 5 bases between. The CDR3 loop spans 12 amino acids. Germline assignment: CDR1 ENHRY and CDR2 SYGVKD. CDR3 DNA sequence: TGTGCCATCAGTGAGTCTGGGAACGAGCAGTACTTC. It is translated as CAISESGNEQYF.

This clone was recorded a few times. This chain connects TRBV20-1 to TRBJ2-3, with TRBD2 as a possible D gene (5 bases). The CDR3 consists of 11 residues. Germline assignment: CDR1 DFQATT and CDR2 SNEGSKA (reference sequence). The V gene lost 1 base and the J gene lost 14 bases, with 13 bases spanning the gap. CDR3 sequence reads: CSARVGQGRYF. The CDR3 bases are TGCAGTGCTAGAGTCGGGCAAGGGAGGTATTTT.

This sequence joins TRBV18 and TRBJ1-1; D uncertain. The V gene lost 3 bases and the J gene lost 0 bases, with 5 bases spanning the gap. The germline gives CDR1 KGHSH, CDR2 LQKENI. CDR3 length equals 13 residues. The CDR3 DNA reads as TGTGCCAGCTCACCCCAGATGAACACTGAAGCTTTCTTT. Translation: CASSPQMNTEAFF.

The J gene is TRBJ2-5, the V gene TRBV6-6; D gene ambiguous. The V end was cut by 5 bases, the J end by 0 bases, with 7 bases between. The CDR3 length is 13 residues. Germline CDR1 is MNHNY and CDR2 is SVGAGI (reference sequence). As DNA, the CDR3 is TGTGCCAGCAGTGACGGCTACCAAGAGACCCAGTACTTC. This gives the protein CASSDGYQETQYF.

This rearrangement joins TRBV9 to TRBJ1-1, with no clear D. Looked up from germline, CDR1 is SGDLS and CDR2 is YYNGEE. Trimming took 0 bases from V and 1 from J, leaving 4 bases between them. CDR3 length: 13 amino acids. This chain's CDR3 is CASSVAGNTEAFF. Written as DNA, the CDR3 is TGTGCCAGCAGCGTAGCAGGGAACACTGAAGCTTTCTTT.

The chain combines TRBV28 with TRBJ2-2; D perhaps matches TRBD1 (5 bases). V gave up 5 bases and J gave up 0 bases, with 13 bases separating them. CDR1 and CDR2 from the germline V gene are MDHEN and SYDVKM. This CDR3 region has 16 residues. This chain's CDR3 is CASSQDRRTNTGELFF. DNA of the CDR3: TGTGCCAGCAGTCAAGACAGACGGACGAACACCGGGGAGCTGTTTTTT.

The V gene is TRBV28, the J gene TRBJ1-1; the D gene is possibly TRBD1 (5 bases). V lost 7 bases and J lost 4, with 16 bases in between. Germline values: CDR1 MDHEN, CDR2 SYDVKM. The CDR3 is 14 amino acids. The CDR3 DNA follows: TGTGCCAGCACCCTGGGGACGGTGGGCACTGAAGCTTTCTTT. Protein sequence: CASTLGTVGTEAFF.

The rearrangement links TRBV9 to TRBJ2-2, with 8 bases identical to TRBD1. The CDR3 runs 14 residues. From germline, CDR1 is SGDLS and CDR2 YYNGEE. J lost 1 base, V lost 6 bases, and 2 bases had no gene match. The CDR3 sequence is CASTGTGNTGELFF. The CDR3 DNA is TGTGCCAGCACCGGGACAGGGAACACCGGGGAGCTGTTTTTT.